This passage covers 23 T cell receptor beta chains from one sample sequenced in a study of cytomegalovirus exposure and HLA in healthy donors. The PCR used 60 Vbeta and 13 Jbeta primers. Repertoires were generated with immunoSEQ multiplex PCR, while TCRdb's copy carries only in-frame clones and drops some. Among under 150,000 clones, approximately 81% were seen once, and the ten largest hold 0.6% to 0.7%. The sample comprised PBMCs. These receptors were obtained from a man aged 18 to 35 in good health and CMV-seronegative.

In its sample, this clone was seen once. The chain combines TRBV7-9 with TRBJ1-3; D uncertain. Between the trimmed V and J ends, which lost 5 bases and 0 bases, there was a span of 11 bases. This CDR3 has 15 amino acids. The germline CDR1 and CDR2 sequences are SEHNR and FQNEAQ (reference sequence). The CDR3 bases are TGTGCCAGCAGCCCACATGCTTCCTCTGGAAACACCATATATTTT. Its protein product is CASSPHASSGNTIYF.

The gene calls are TRBV19 and TRBJ1-2; TRBD1 matches 9 bases. The length of the CDR3 is 14 residues. V gave up 5 bases and J gave up 3 bases; unmatched junction bases: 4. Germline V gene sequence: CDR1 LNHDA, CDR2 SQIVND (reference sequence). CDR3 nucleotide sequence: TGTGCCAGTAGTGACAGGGGGACGGACTATGGCTACACCTTC. Its translation: CASSDRGTDYGYTF.

This chain links TRBV7-9 with TRBJ1-2, with D unclear. The CDR3 is 14 amino acids. The germline gives CDR1 SEHNR, CDR2 FQNEAQ (reference sequence). V lost 3 bases and J lost 2, with 10 bases in between. The CDR3 loop is CASSFPGENYGYTF. In DNA, the CDR3 is TGTGCCAGCAGCTTCCCGGGAGAGAACTATGGCTACACCTTC.

The CDR3 sequence: CASWGGHKDSGANVLTF. The CDR3 bases are TGTGCCAGTTGGGGGGGCCATAAGGACTCTGGGGCCAACGTCCTGACTTTC. The chain carries TRBV9 and TRBJ2-6, with a tentative D call TRBD2 (7 bases). The germline V gene encodes CDR1 SGDLS and CDR2 YYNGEE. The CDR3 has 17 residues. V lost 8 bases and J 0 bases, leaving 18 bases between the germline ends.

The chain carries TRBV7-2 and TRBJ2-1, with TRBD1 matching over 9 bases. Germline V CDR1 and CDR2: SGHTA, FQGNSA. This CDR3 is built from 16 residues. The V and J ends lost 5 bases and 5 bases, in that order; junction bases with no gene match: 10. The DNA of the CDR3 is TGTGCCAGCAGCCCCCAACAGGGGGCGAACCACAATGAGCAGTTCTTC. Translating gives CASSPQQGANHNEQFF.

This chain connects TRBV30 to TRBJ1-1, with D uncertain. CDR1 is GTSNPN, CDR2 SVGIG, per germline (reference sequence). The CDR3 loop spans 13 amino acids. Trimming pared 2 bases from V and 4 bases from J, leaving 11 bases between. In nucleotides, the CDR3 is TGTGCCTGGAGTCCAGGTGATGCCACTGAAGCTTTCTTT. This encodes CAWSPGDATEAFF. The whole variable domain, filled in from reference TRBV30 and TRBJ1-1, reads SQTIHQWPATLVQPVGSPLSLECTVEGTSNPNLYWYRQAAGRGLQLLFYSVGIGQISSEVPQNLSASRPQDRQFILSSKKLLLSDSGFYLCAWSPGDATEAFFGQGTRLTVV.

The V gene is TRBV7-2, the J gene TRBJ1-4; no clear D gene. Per the germline V gene, CDR1 is SGHTA and CDR2 is FQGNSA. The CDR3 extends over 14 amino acids. The ends were cut back, 1 base at V and 7 bases at J, with 10 bases in the middle. The CDR3 bases are TGTGCCAGCAGCTTAGTAGGGAGTGGTGAAAAACTGTTTTTT. Translating it yields CASSLVGSGEKLFF.

The DNA for the CDR3 is TGTGCCAGCAGAGGGACAGGGCAAAACATTCAGTACTTC. This encodes CASRGTGQNIQYF. The chain has TRBV6-1 and TRBJ2-4; 9 nucleotides line up with TRBD1. The CDR3 consists of 13 residues. Germline CDR1 is MNHNS and CDR2 is SASEGT. The ends lost 6 bases at V and 5 bases at J; junction bases unmatched: 2.

V and J are TRBV6-1 and TRBJ1-2; D remains ambiguous. Trimming shortened V by 5 bases and J by 0 bases, and 13 bases separated the two germline ends. The CDR3 consists of 15 residues. The V gene's germline CDR1 is MNHNS and CDR2 SASEGT. The CDR3 spells CASSPRGATNYGYTF. CDR3 in DNA: TGTGCCAGCAGTCCCCGTGGAGCGACTAACTATGGCTACACCTTC.

The CDR3 here is CASSAAQSTNEKLFF. CDR3 nucleotide sequence: TGTGCCAGCAGTGCAGCGCAGTCAACTAATGAAAAACTGTTTTTT. The chain links TRBV6-1 to TRBJ1-4; D is undetermined. In germline, CDR1 is MNHNS, CDR2 SASEGT. There are 15 residues in the CDR3. The V end lost 4 bases, the J end lost 0 bases, and 9 bases lay between the germline ends.

V and J are TRBV7-9 and TRBJ2-5, with 12 bases matching TRBD1. Germline CDR1 SEHNR, CDR2 FQNEAQ (reference sequence). The CDR3 contains 14 residues. Trimming took 6 bases from V and 5 from J; bases not matched to a gene: 4. CDR3 in amino acids: CASRGTGGGETQYF. CDR3 DNA sequence: TGTGCCAGCAGAGGGACAGGGGGCGGGGAGACCCAGTACTTC.

This chain uses TRBV28 with TRBJ1-6; unclear D gene. The CDR3 is 16 amino acids. CDR1 MDHEN and CDR2 SYDVKM come from the germline V gene. The ends were cut back, 2 bases at V and 3 bases at J, with 11 bases in the middle. The CDR3 loop reads CASSLQSGSYNSPLHF. The DNA of the CDR3 is TGTGCCAGCAGTTTACAATCCGGGAGCTATAATTCACCCCTCCACTTT.

The rearrangement links TRBV7-6 to TRBJ2-1; perhaps TRBD2 as D (7 bases). V dropped 5 bases and J dropped 4 bases, with 12 bases sitting between them. The CDR3 sequence is 14 residues long. Germline CDR1 SGHVS, CDR2 FNYEAQ. CDR3 amino acids: CASSGGAIYNEQFF. The CDR3 nucleotides are TGTGCCAGCAGCGGGGGGGCTATTTACAATGAGCAGTTCTTC. The complete variable domain, with remaining parts taken from reference TRBV7-6 and TRBJ2-1, reads GAGVSQSPRYKVTKRGQDVALRCDPISGHVSLYWYRQALGQGPEFLTYFNYEAQQDKSGLPNDRFSAERPEGSISTLTIQRTEQRDSAMYRCASSGGAIYNEQFFGPGTRLTVL.

This sequence joins TRBV11-2 and TRBJ1-4; D possibly corresponds to TRBD1 (5 bases). The CDR3 spans 16 residues. Trimming shortened V by 2 bases and J by 11 bases, and 21 bases separated the two germline ends. Looked up from germline, CDR1 is SGHAT and CDR2 is FQNNGV. CDR3 bases: TGTGCCAGCAGCTTATTCAAGGGGCGGGACGGTGTGAAACTGTTTTTT. Its protein is CASSLFKGRDGVKLFF.

The CDR3 protein is CASTRTSGQNHGYTF. CDR3 DNA sequence: TGTGCCAGCACAAGAACTAGCGGACAAAACCATGGCTACACCTTC. This chain connects TRBV6-5 to TRBJ1-2; D may be TRBD1 (5 bases). V lost 7 bases, J lost 6 bases, and 21 bases lay in between. Per the germline V gene, CDR1 is MNHEY and CDR2 is SVGAGI. The length of the CDR3 is 15 residues.

This chain joins TRBV15 and TRBJ1-2, with D possibly being TRBD1 (5 bases). The ends were cut back, 0 bases at V and 6 bases at J, with 8 bases in the middle. There are 13 residues in the CDR3. Per germline, CDR1 LNHNV and CDR2 YYDKDF (reference sequence). This chain's CDR3 is CATSRDGANGYTF. In nucleotides, the CDR3 is TGTGCCACCAGCAGAGATGGGGCGAATGGCTACACCTTC.

The chain recombines TRBV5-1 with TRBJ1-5; TRBD1 aligns across 7 bases. The CDR3 consists of 14 residues. With 4 bases clipped from V and 4 bases from J, the junction kept 5 bases outside the gene matches. Germline V gene sequence: CDR1 SGHRS, CDR2 YFSETQ. The CDR3 bases are TGCGCCAGCAGCCCCGGACAGGTAAATCAGCCCCAGCATTTT. Encoded protein: CASSPGQVNQPQHF.

CDR3 nucleotide sequence: TGTGCCAGCAGATCCGGAGGGGTCGGCACTGAAGCTTTCTTT. Protein product: CASRSGGVGTEAFF. The V and J genes are TRBV11-2 and TRBJ1-1, with a tentative D call TRBD1 (5 bases). Germline CDR1 is SGHAT and CDR2 is FQNNGV. The CDR3 is made up of 14 amino acids. The V end was cut by 6 bases, the J end by 4 bases, with 15 bases between.

The chain employs TRBV5-3 and TRBJ2-7; possible D gene TRBD1, 5 bases. TRBV5-3 is identified as an open reading frame with a role that is uncertain. There are 15 residues in the CDR3. Trimming removed 0 bases at V and 0 bases at J, with 10 bases between. The CDR3 DNA reads TGTGCCAGAAGCTTGGATTTTGGACACTCCTACGAGCAGTACTTC. It yields the protein CARSLDFGHSYEQYF.

The DNA of the CDR3 is TGTGCCAGCAGTTTAAGGGGCGGACGTGCCCGGGACGAGCAGTACTTC. The encoded protein is CASSLRGGRARDEQYF. This chain connects TRBV27 to TRBJ2-7; D possibly corresponds to TRBD1 (5 bases). V was pared by 2 bases and J by 5 bases, with 19 bases between. The CDR3 contains 16 residues. Germline V gene lookup returns CDR1 MNHEY and CDR2 SMNVEV (reference sequence).

The V and J genes are TRBV9 and TRBJ1-2, with D perhaps matching TRBD1 (6 bases). The CDR3 is made up of 14 amino acids. Trimming pared 4 bases from V and 4 bases from J, leaving 14 bases between. Germline loops: CDR1 SGDLS, CDR2 YYNGEE. CDR3 region: CASSLTQGPYGYTF. CDR3 nucleotide sequence: TGTGCCAGCAGCCTAACACAGGGTCCCTATGGCTACACCTTC.

This rearrangement joins TRBV7-9 to TRBJ1-2; 7 bases map to TRBD1. Germline V gene lookup returns CDR1 SEHNR and CDR2 FQNEAQ (reference sequence). The CDR3 consists of 13 residues. V was clipped by 6 bases and J by 7 bases; unmatched bases: 8. The CDR3 loop reads CASRDSWTGGYTF. In DNA form, the CDR3 reads TGTGCCAGCAGGGACAGTTGGACAGGTGGCTACACCTTC.

This rearrangement joins TRBV28 to TRBJ1-1, with 8 bases fitting TRBD1. The CDR3 has 15 residues. The germline V gene encodes CDR1 MDHEN and CDR2 SYDVKM. Trimming took 1 base from V and 2 from J; bases not matched to a gene: 3. The CDR3 spells CASSLSAGGNTEAFF. CDR3 nucleotides: TGTGCCAGCAGTTTATCGGCAGGGGGCAACACTGAAGCTTTCTTT. Variable domain in full (rest from reference TRBV28 and TRBJ1-1): DVKVTQSSRYLVKRTGEKVFLECVQDMDHENMFWYRQDPGLGLRLIYFSYDVKMKEKGDIPEGYSVSREKKERFSLILESASTNQTSMYLCASSLSAGGNTEAFFGQGTRLTVV.